This TCR beta chain derives from a study of blood T cell repertoires in COVID-19. Study in general: Acute and convalescent COVID-19 samples came from the United States, Italy and Spain. PBMCs, B-cell-depleted T cells, or T cells provided the cDNA or gDNA that made up the material.

As handled by the study authors: The assay estimated nucleated cells by amplifying reference gene primers. Sequencing used immunoSEQ multiplex PCR; TCRdb keeps in-frame clones, though not all of them. That table supplies the V and J calls and clone size; D and trimming were determined from the DNA. The sample has fewer than 300,000 clones, 88% seen once. This CDR3 region has 15 residues. The V gene's germline CDR1 is SGHDT and CDR2 YYEEEE. V shed 4 bases and J 2 bases; nucleotides not matched to a gene: 4. Source material: peripheral blood. This clonotype originated in a man aged 60 to 75 who had recovered from COVID-19. The rearrangement links TRBV5-6 to TRBJ2-5; 11 nucleotides align to TRBD2. As DNA, the CDR3 is TGTGCCAGCAGCGAAAGACTAGCGGGGCAAGAGACCCAGTACTTC. This codes for CASSERLAGQETQYF.